This T cell receptor beta chain originates from a study of cytomegalovirus exposure and HLA in healthy donors. This PCR relied on a set of 60 Vbeta primers and 13 Jbeta primers. Here immunoSEQ multiplex PCR was the method, and the copy in TCRdb shows in-frame clones only, minus some. Here the sample spans about 110,000 clones, around 75% being singletons. Study observations and caveats: In an earlier analysis, productive rearrangement rates for most beta V segments clustered near 87% or 30%. Confirmation in vitro established that a few CMV-associated chains were specific for CMV antigens. TCR beta V- and J-gene trimming was later associated with a missense DCLRE1C variant.

Trimming removed 0 bases from V and 6 bases from J, with 13 bases in between. The CDR3 covers 14 residues. In germline, CDR1 is SGHRS, CDR2 YFSETQ. As concerns this clone: No antigen is known for it.

The clonotype comes from a man aged 25 to 40 in good health and CMV-seronegative. The sequenced material came from PBMCs. The chain couples TRBV5-1 to TRBJ2-7, with a weak D call TRBD1 (7 bases). CDR3 residues: CASSLGPGGSEQYF. CDR3 DNA: TGCGCCAGCAGCTTGGGCCCAGGGGGGAGCGAGCAGTACTTC.